The clone carrying this TCR beta chain was detected ten times or more. Antigen unknown. The data were obtained in a study of metastatic and nonmetastatic thyroid tumors. Overall study context: Comparison of repertoires was carried out across blood and tumor or nodule tissue from malignant and benign thyroid patients.

Overall study findings and caveats: Compared with benign nodules, malignant thyroid tumors were reported to have significantly higher TCR beta diversity in both blood and tumor.

In the authors' methods: Built for papillary thyroid cancer, a distant-metastasis classifier drew on CDR3 differences across clinicopathological groups. TCRdb reassembled clones from the PCR reads with MiXCR. These V and J calls derive from TCRdb rather than the authors' analysis. Counted here are tens of thousands of clones, 15% to 20% occurring once; the ten biggest clones make up about 4.4%. Among the patients, none had received any treatment before thyroid surgery. Germline V gene lookup returns CDR1 DFQATT and CDR2 SNEGSKA (reference sequence). This CDR3 region has 16 residues. Trimming removed 1 base from V and 12 bases from J; junction bases left unmatched: 13.

Source material: blood. The chain couples TRBV20-1 to TRBJ2-1, with 12 positions matching TRBD2. The sequence derives from a female donor with papillary thyroid cancer or a benign thyroid nodule (not recorded which). Some clones in this sample may be carry-over from other donors' samples. The CDR3 DNA is TGCAGTGCTAGAGCGAAGACTAGCGGGAGTATTCGCCGGCAGTTCTTC. This codes for CSARAKTSGSIRRQFF.